These 21 T cell receptor beta chains were sequenced from one sample in a study of cytomegalovirus exposure and HLA in healthy donors. Primers for the PCR totalled 60 Vbeta and 13 Jbeta. Assay: immunoSEQ multiplex PCR; the TCRdb copy retains only in-frame clones and omits some. The sample carries about 88,000 clones, 65% to 80% recorded once. The sample was PBMCs. The source is a man aged 25-45 years in good health and CMV-seronegative.

The V gene is TRBV11-1, the J gene TRBJ1-1; D perhaps matches TRBD1 (5 bases). Germline values: CDR1 SGHAT, CDR2 FQDESV (reference sequence). V was pared by 5 bases and J by 4 bases, with 11 bases between. The CDR3 runs to 13 residues. CDR3 bases: TGTGCCAGCAGCCCTAGGGGTTTCACTGAAGCTTTCTTT. Residues: CASSPRGFTEAFF.

The rearrangement uses TRBV6-5 and TRBJ1-5; TRBD1 matches at 9 bases. CDR1 MNHEY and CDR2 SVGAGI come from the germline V gene. Trimming at V came to 8 bases and at J to 4 bases, leaving 3 bases not matched to a gene. CDR3 size: 13 residues. In DNA, the CDR3 is TGTGCCAGCCGGGACAGGGAAAATCAGCCCCAGCATTTT. Protein sequence: CASRDRENQPQHF.

This chain uses TRBV13 with TRBJ2-3; TRBD1 matches at 10 bases. In germline, CDR1 is PRHDT, CDR2 FYEKMQ (reference sequence). After removal of 5 bases from V and 0 bases from J, the junction contained 14 bases not matched to a gene. This CDR3 region has 19 residues. In DNA form, the CDR3 reads TGTGCCAGCAGCATAGCCGGGACAGGGGATAGAACTAGCACAGATACGCAGTATTTT. Translating it yields CASSIAGTGDRTSTDTQYF.

Comment on this clone: Compared with germline, one end of the junction differs, possibly owing to a read error. J is TRBJ1-1 and V is TRBV18, with D perhaps TRBD1 (5 bases). The germline V gene has CDR1 KGHSH and CDR2 LQKENI. The CDR3 extends over 14 amino acids. The CDR3 coding sequence is TGTGCCAGTTCACTATCAGGGAGGGTCACTGAAGCTTTCTTT. It yields the protein CASSLSGRVTEAFF.

The rearrangement joins TRBV27 to TRBJ1-1; the D is unclear. Germline loops: CDR1 MNHEY, CDR2 SMNVEV (reference sequence). There are 12 residues in the CDR3. V lost 4 bases to trimming and J lost 8 bases, with 11 bases between them. As DNA, the CDR3 is TGTGCCAGCAGTTCGGTGCTCGGGGAAGCTTTCTTT. Its protein product is CASSSVLGEAFF.

The CDR3 loop is CASSQVMAGSNQPQHF. In DNA, the CDR3 is TGCGCCAGCAGCCAAGTGATGGCGGGAAGCAATCAGCCCCAGCATTTT. The chain couples TRBV4-1 to TRBJ1-5; D is unresolved. Germline V gives CDR1 MGHRA, CDR2 YSYEKL. The CDR3 contains 16 residues. V gave up 1 base and J gave up 1 base, with 11 bases separating them.

The chain's CDR3 is CASSQGTTINYGYTF. The DNA of the CDR3 is TGCGCCAGCAGCCAAGGGACAACTATTAACTATGGCTACACCTTC. The rearrangement uses TRBV5-1 and TRBJ1-2; a possible D gene is TRBD1 (6 bases). V was shortened by 4 bases and J by 1 base, with 14 bases between the two germline ends. Germline values: CDR1 SGHRS, CDR2 YFSETQ. The CDR3 totals 15 residues.

This chain connects TRBV6-6 to TRBJ2-7, with TRBD1 identical over 8 bases. CDR3 size: 15 residues. The germline V gene encodes CDR1 MNHNY and CDR2 SVGAGI (reference sequence). The J segment lost 6 bases and the V segment lost 2 bases, leaving 9 bases of the junction unmatched. The CDR3 DNA reads as TGTGCCAGCAGTTACCGGCAGGGGGCTAATCGCGAGCAGTACTTC. Translation gives CASSYRQGANREQYF.

The CDR3, as DNA: TGTGCCAGCAGCTTAGAGCAGGGGTACCTGAACACTGAAGCTTTCTTT. It specifies CASSLEQGYLNTEAFF. This sequence joins TRBV13 and TRBJ1-1; a possible D gene is TRBD1 (6 bases). V was cut by 1 base and J by 0 bases, with 12 bases left in between. The germline V gene encodes CDR1 PRHDT and CDR2 FYEKMQ (reference sequence). The CDR3 contains 16 residues.

This clone was observed a handful of times. V is TRBV30 and J is TRBJ2-5; D unresolved. Trimming removed 0 bases from V and 5 bases from J, with 10 bases in between. Looked up from germline, CDR1 is GTSNPN and CDR2 is SVGIG (reference sequence). The CDR3 spans 13 residues. The CDR3 DNA reads as TGTGCCTGGAGTGTACTTGCTTGGGAGACCCAGTACTTC. As protein: CAWSVLAWETQYF.

The chain couples TRBV5-1 to TRBJ2-1; TRBD1 matches at 8 bases. The CDR3 is 14 amino acids. V lost 4 bases, J lost 5 bases, and 5 bases stayed unmatched. Per germline, CDR1 SGHRS and CDR2 YFSETQ. CDR3 loop: CASSPGQEHNEQFF. The CDR3 DNA follows: TGCGCCAGCAGCCCGGGACAGGAACACAATGAGCAGTTCTTC.

The chain combines TRBV7-9 with TRBJ1-2; 11 nucleotides line up with TRBD1. With 4 bases clipped from V and 2 bases from J, the junction kept 9 bases outside the gene matches. From germline, CDR1 is SEHNR and CDR2 FQNEAQ (reference sequence). This CDR3 is built from 17 residues. DNA for the CDR3: TGTGCCAGCAGCTCTAGGGGGACAGGGGGTAAGAACTATGGCTACACCTTC. Translated, it gives CASSSRGTGGKNYGYTF. The full variable domain, rest sourced from reference TRBV7-9 and TRBJ1-2, is DTGVSQNPRHKITKRGQNVTFRCDPISEHNRLYWYRQTLGQGPEFLTYFQNEAQLEKSRLLSDRFSAERPKGSFSTLEIQRTEQGDSAMYLCASSSRGTGGKNYGYTFGSGTRLTVV.

The rearrangement links TRBV27 to TRBJ2-1, with D possibly TRBD2 on 5 matching bases. Looked up from germline, CDR1 is MNHEY and CDR2 is SMNVEV (reference sequence). This CDR3 is built from 15 residues. Trimming shortened V by 6 bases and J by 0 bases, and 12 bases separated the two germline ends. The DNA of the CDR3 is TGTGCCAGCAGCCTAGTAGGGAGCTCCTACAATGAGCAGTTCTTC. Residues: CASSLVGSSYNEQFF.

The chain has TRBV5-1 and TRBJ1-6; 10 bases agree with TRBD1. The CDR3 is 15 amino acids. V was clipped by 0 bases and J by 10 bases; unmatched bases: 4. The germline gives CDR1 SGHRS, CDR2 YFSETQ. The CDR3 loop reads CASSLAGQGESPLHF. The CDR3 coding sequence is TGCGCCAGCAGCTTGGCTGGACAGGGGGAGTCACCCCTCCACTTT.

The chain has TRBV28 and TRBJ1-4, with TRBD1 as a possible D gene (6 bases). The germline V gene encodes CDR1 MDHEN and CDR2 SYDVKM. The CDR3 extends over 16 amino acids. V was shortened by 1 base and J by 7 bases, with 16 bases between the two germline ends. The chain's CDR3 is CASSLSQGARVEKLFF. DNA for the CDR3: TGTGCCAGCAGTTTATCACAGGGCGCTCGGGTTGAAAAACTGTTTTTT.

The rearrangement uses TRBV5-6 and TRBJ2-5, with D tentatively TRBD1 (5 bases). Trimming pared 2 bases from V and 0 bases from J, leaving 8 bases between. CDR3 length: 14 amino acids. Germline values: CDR1 SGHDT, CDR2 YYEEEE. The CDR3 protein is CASSFAGYQETQYF. CDR3 in DNA: TGTGCCAGCAGCTTTGCAGGGTACCAAGAGACCCAGTACTTC.

This rearrangement joins TRBV2 to TRBJ2-2; possible D gene TRBD1, 5 bases. The V end was cut by 9 bases, the J end by 1 base, with 12 bases between. This CDR3 has 14 amino acids. Germline values: CDR1 SNHLY, CDR2 FYNNEI. Here the CDR3 reads CASIPQGNTGELFF. The DNA of the CDR3 is TGTGCCAGTATACCTCAGGGGAACACCGGGGAGCTGTTTTTT.

CDR3 residues: CASSPGTENTGELFF. The CDR3 DNA reads as TGTGCCAGCAGCCCCGGGACAGAGAACACCGGGGAGCTGTTTTTT. The chain combines TRBV7-9 with TRBJ2-2; 7 nucleotides match TRBD1. Germline CDR1 and CDR2: SEHNR and FQNEAQ (reference sequence). This CDR3 is 15 amino acids long. V shed 5 bases, J shed 1 base, and the junction held 4 bases outside the gene matches.

The rearrangement joins TRBV30 to TRBJ1-1, with 12 positions matching TRBD1. The CDR3 runs 14 residues. V shed 8 bases and J 13 bases; nucleotides not matched to a gene: 17. Germline V gene data show CDR1 as GTSNPN and CDR2 as SVGIG (reference sequence). The CDR3 bases are TGTGCCGGGACAGGGGGCACGGCCCCCTTGGTCGGTTTCTTT. It is translated as CAGTGGTAPLVGFF.

V gene TRBV7-6 combines with J gene TRBJ1-5, with 9 positions matching TRBD1. J was trimmed by 2 bases and V by 5 bases; bases with no gene match: 10. This CDR3 spans 17 amino acids. The germline V gene encodes CDR1 SGHVS and CDR2 FNYEAQ. The CDR3 protein is CASSLGTGGWGNQPQHF. CDR3 DNA sequence: TGTGCCAGCAGCCTAGGAACAGGGGGCTGGGGCAATCAGCCCCAGCATTTT.

The gene calls are TRBV28 and TRBJ1-2, with 8 bases lining up with TRBD1. This CDR3 has 14 amino acids. Germline V gene lookup returns CDR1 MDHEN and CDR2 SYDVKM. Trimming at V came to 6 bases and at J to 8 bases, leaving 11 bases not matched to a gene. The CDR3 loop is CASSPSQGAGGYTF. The CDR3 nucleotides are TGTGCCAGCAGCCCCTCGCAGGGGGCAGGGGGCTACACCTTC.